This T cell receptor beta chain appears in the sequencing data of a study of control samples from healthy donors and cancer patients. Profiled with immunoSEQ multiplex PCR; TCRdb holds only in-frame clones, not every one. Of approximately 70,000 clones listed, roughly nine tenths are singletons. Trimming took off 4 bases at V and 5 bases at J, with 14 bases between the two ends. This CDR3 is built from 15 residues. Germline V CDR1 and CDR2: SGHTA, FQGTGA. The chain has TRBV7-3 and TRBJ2-2; no definite D call. The TCR comes from a man between 60 and 75 years old with colorectal cancer. Sequencing was carried out using PBMCs. CDR3 nucleotide sequence: TGTGCCAGCAGCTACGGTTGGGCCCCGACCGGGGAGCTGTTTTTT. It specifies CASSYGWAPTGELFF.